This TCR beta chain was documented in a study of blood T cell repertoires in COVID-19. The CDR3 has 13 residues. Germline V gene data show CDR1 as MNHEY and CDR2 as SVGAGI. The ends lost 6 bases at V and 10 bases at J; junction bases unmatched: 10. TCRdb's copy holds only in-frame clones and misses some; the assay was immunoSEQ multiplex PCR. Among approximately 98,000 clones listed, approximately 80% were seen once. The source material was peripheral blood. The receptor was derived from a woman in her 70s with acute or convalescent COVID-19. The rearrangement uses TRBV6-5 and TRBJ1-1; 8 nucleotides line up with TRBD1. CDR3 nucleotide sequence: TGTGCCAGCAGCGATGGACAGGGCGGAAGAGCTTTCTTT. This gives the protein CASSDGQGGRAFF.